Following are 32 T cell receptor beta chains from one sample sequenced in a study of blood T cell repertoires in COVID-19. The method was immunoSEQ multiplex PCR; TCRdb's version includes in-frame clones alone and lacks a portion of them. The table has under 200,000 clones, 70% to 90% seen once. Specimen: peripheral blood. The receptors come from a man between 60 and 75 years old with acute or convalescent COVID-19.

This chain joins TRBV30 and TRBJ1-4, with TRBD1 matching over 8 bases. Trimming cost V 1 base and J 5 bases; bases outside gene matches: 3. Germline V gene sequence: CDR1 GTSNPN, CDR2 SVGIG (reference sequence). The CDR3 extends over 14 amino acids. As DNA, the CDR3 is TGTGCCTGGAGTGCCGGGACAGGAAATGAAAAACTGTTTTTT. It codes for CAWSAGTGNEKLFF.

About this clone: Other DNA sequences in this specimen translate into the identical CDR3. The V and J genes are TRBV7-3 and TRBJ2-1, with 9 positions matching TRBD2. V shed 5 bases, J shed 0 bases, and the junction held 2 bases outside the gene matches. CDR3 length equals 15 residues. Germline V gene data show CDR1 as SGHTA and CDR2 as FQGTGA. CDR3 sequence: CASSPLAGSYNEQFF. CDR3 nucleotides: TGTGCCAGCAGCCCACTAGCGGGCTCCTACAATGAGCAGTTCTTC.

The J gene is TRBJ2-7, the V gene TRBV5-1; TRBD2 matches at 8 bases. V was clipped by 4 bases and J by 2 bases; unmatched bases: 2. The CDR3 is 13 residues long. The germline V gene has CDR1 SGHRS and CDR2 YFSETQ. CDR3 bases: TGCGCCAGCAGCCGGGAGGGCCCCTACGAGCAGTACTTC. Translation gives CASSREGPYEQYF.

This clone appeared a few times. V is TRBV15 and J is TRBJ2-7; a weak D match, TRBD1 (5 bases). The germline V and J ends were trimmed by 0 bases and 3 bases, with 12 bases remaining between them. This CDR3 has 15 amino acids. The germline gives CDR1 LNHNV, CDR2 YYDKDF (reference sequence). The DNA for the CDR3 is TGTGCCACCAGCAGAGATTACACAGGCCGCTACGAGCAGTACTTC. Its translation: CATSRDYTGRYEQYF.

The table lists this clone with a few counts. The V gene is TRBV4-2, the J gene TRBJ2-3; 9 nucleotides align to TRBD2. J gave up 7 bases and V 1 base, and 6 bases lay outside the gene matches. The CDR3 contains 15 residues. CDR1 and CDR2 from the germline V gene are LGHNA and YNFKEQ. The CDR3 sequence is CASSQGRTSENTQYF. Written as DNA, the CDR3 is TGTGCCAGCAGCCAAGGAAGGACTAGCGAGAATACGCAGTATTTT.

This chain's CDR3 is CSVEELPNGYTF. CDR3 DNA sequence: TGCAGCGTTGAAGAGCTTCCTAATGGCTACACCTTC. The rearrangement joins TRBV29-1 to TRBJ1-2; D gene unclear. V lost 0 bases to trimming and J lost 6 bases, with 8 bases between them. The CDR3 sequence is 12 residues long. Germline CDR1 SQVTM, CDR2 ANQGSEA.

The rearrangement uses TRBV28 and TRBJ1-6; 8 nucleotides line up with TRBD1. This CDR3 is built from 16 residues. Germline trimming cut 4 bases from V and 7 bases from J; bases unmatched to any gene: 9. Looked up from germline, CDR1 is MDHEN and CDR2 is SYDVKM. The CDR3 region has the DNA TGTGCCAGCAGTTCCGCACAGGGGGTTTGGAATTCACCCCTCCACTTT. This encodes CASSSAQGVWNSPLHF.

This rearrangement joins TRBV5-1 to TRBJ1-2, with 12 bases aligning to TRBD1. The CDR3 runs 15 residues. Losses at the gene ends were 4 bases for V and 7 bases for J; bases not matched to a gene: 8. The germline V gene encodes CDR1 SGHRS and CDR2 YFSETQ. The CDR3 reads CASSQPGQGAGGYTF. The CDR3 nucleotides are TGCGCCAGCAGCCAACCGGGACAGGGGGCGGGTGGCTACACCTTC.

DNA of the CDR3: TGTGCCTGGAGGTACACCCACAGGGGCACTGAAGCTTTCTTT. Amino acid sequence: CAWRYTHRGTEAFF. The rearrangement uses TRBV30 and TRBJ1-1, with 7 nucleotides matching TRBD1. Per the germline V gene, CDR1 is GTSNPN and CDR2 is SVGIG (reference sequence). The CDR3 covers 14 residues. The ends lost 3 bases at V and 4 bases at J; junction bases unmatched: 8.

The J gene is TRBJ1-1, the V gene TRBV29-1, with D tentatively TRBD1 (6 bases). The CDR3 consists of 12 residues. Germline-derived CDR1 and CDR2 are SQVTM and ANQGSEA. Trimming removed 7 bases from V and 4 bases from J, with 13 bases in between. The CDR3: CSAGRGPTEAFF. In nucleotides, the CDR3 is TGCAGCGCGGGCAGGGGTCCCACTGAAGCTTTCTTT.

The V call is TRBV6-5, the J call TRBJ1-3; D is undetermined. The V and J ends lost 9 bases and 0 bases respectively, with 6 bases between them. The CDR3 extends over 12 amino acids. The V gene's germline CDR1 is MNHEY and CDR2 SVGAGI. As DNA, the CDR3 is TGTGCCAGTCTAAGCTCTGGAAACACCATATATTTT. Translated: CASLSSGNTIYF.

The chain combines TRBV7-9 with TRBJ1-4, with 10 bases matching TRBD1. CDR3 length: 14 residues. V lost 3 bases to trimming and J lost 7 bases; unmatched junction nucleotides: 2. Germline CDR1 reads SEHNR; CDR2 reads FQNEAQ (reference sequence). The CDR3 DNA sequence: TGTGCCAGCAGCTTTGGACAGGGGGGTGAAAAACTGTTTTTT. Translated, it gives CASSFGQGGEKLFF.

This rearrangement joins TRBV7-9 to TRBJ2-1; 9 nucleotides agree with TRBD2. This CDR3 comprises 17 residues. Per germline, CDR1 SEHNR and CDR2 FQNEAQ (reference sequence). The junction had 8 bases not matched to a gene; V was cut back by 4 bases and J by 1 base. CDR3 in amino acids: CASSSVGGRGSYNEQFF. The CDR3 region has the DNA TGTGCCAGCAGCTCGGTGGGCGGGAGGGGGTCCTACAATGAGCAGTTCTTC.

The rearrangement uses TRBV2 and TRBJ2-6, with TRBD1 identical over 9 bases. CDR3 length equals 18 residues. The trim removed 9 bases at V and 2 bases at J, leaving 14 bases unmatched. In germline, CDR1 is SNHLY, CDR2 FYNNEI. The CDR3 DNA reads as TGTGCCAGTGGCCCCGGGACAGGGAGGGAGACTGGGGCCAACGTCCTGACTTTC. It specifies CASGPGTGRETGANVLTF.

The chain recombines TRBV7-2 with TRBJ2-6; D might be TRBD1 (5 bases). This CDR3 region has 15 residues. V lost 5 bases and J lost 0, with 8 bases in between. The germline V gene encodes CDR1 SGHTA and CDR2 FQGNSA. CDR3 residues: CASSTGASGANVLTF. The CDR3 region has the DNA TGTGCCAGCAGCACTGGGGCCTCTGGGGCCAACGTCCTGACTTTC.

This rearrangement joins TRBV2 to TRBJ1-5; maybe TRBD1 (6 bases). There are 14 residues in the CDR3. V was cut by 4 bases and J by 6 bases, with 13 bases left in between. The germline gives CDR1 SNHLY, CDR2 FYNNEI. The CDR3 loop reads CASSGGGWLQPQHF. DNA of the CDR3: TGTGCCAGCAGTGGAGGGGGATGGCTTCAGCCCCAGCATTTT.

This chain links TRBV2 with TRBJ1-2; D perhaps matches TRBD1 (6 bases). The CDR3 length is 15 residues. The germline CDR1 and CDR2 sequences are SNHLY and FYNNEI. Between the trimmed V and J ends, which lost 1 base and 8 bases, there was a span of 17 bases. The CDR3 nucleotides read TGTGCCAGCAGTGAAGAAGGGGACAACTCGTGGGGCTACACCTTC. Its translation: CASSEEGDNSWGYTF.

The DNA of the CDR3 is TGTGCCAGCAGCTATATACCCTTTCGGACTAGCGGGAGTGTGTCCTACAATGAGCAGTTCTTC. Translating gives CASSYIPFRTSGSVSYNEQFF. The chain couples TRBV7-3 to TRBJ2-1; 13 nucleotides line up with TRBD2. The ends lost 4 bases at V and 1 base at J; junction bases unmatched: 16. Germline loops: CDR1 SGHTA, CDR2 FQGTGA. This CDR3 contains 21 residues. The whole variable domain, remainder taken from reference TRBV7-3 and TRBJ2-1, is GAGVSQTPSNKVTEKGKYVELRCDPISGHTALYWYRQSLGQGPEFLIYFQGTGAADDSGLPNDRFFAVRPEGSVSTLKIQRTERGDSAVYLCASSYIPFRTSGSVSYNEQFFGPGTRLTVL.

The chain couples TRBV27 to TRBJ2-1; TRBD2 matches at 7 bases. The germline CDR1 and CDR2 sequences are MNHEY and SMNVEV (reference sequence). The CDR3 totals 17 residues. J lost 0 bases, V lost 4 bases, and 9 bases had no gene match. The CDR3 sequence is CASSSPPSGLSYNEQFF. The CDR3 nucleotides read TGTGCCAGCAGTTCTCCCCCTAGCGGCCTCTCCTACAATGAGCAGTTCTTC.

The CDR3, as DNA: TGTGCCAGCAGTGAACGTGTTGGTCAGGAGGAGGATGGCTACACCTTC. Its protein is CASSERVGQEEDGYTF. The rearrangement links TRBV6-1 to TRBJ1-2; D gene unclear. The CDR3 length is 16 residues. Trimming removed 2 bases from V and 6 bases from J, with 19 bases in between. The V gene's germline CDR1 is MNHNS and CDR2 SASEGT.

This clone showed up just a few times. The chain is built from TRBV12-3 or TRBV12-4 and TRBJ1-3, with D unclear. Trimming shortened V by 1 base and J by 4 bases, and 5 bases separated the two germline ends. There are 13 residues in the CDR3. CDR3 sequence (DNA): TGTGCCAGCAGTTTAGAACGGGGAAACACCATATATTTT. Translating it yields CASSLERGNTIYF.

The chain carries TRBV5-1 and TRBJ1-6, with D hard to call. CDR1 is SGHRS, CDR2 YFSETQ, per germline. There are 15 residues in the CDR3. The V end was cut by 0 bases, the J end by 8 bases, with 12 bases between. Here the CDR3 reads CASSLAFPGDSPLHF. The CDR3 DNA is TGCGCCAGCAGCTTGGCCTTCCCCGGGGATTCACCCCTCCACTTT. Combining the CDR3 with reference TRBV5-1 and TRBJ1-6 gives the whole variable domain KAGVTQTPRYLIKTRGQQVTLSCSPISGHRSVSWYQQTPGQGLQFLFEYFSETQRNKGNFPGRFSGRQFSNSRSEMNVSTLELGDSALYLCASSLAFPGDSPLHFGNGTRLTVT.

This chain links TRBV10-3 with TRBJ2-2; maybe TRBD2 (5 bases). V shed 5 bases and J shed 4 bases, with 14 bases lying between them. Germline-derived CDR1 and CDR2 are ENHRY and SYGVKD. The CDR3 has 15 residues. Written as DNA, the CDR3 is TGTGCCATCAGTTCTCGGGGTAGCCCCACCGGGGAGCTGTTTTTT. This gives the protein CAISSRGSPTGELFF.

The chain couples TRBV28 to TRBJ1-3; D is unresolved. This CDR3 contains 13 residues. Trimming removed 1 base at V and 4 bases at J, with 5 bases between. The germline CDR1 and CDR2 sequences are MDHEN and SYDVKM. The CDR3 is CASSLLAGNTIYF. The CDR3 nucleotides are TGTGCCAGCAGTTTATTAGCGGGAAACACCATATATTTT.

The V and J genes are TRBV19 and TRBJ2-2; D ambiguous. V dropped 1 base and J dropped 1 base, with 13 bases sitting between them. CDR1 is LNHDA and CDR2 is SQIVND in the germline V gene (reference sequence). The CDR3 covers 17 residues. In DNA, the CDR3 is TGTGCCAGTAGTATAGCCCGGTCGTTAGTGAACACCGGGGAGCTGTTTTTT. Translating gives CASSIARSLVNTGELFF.

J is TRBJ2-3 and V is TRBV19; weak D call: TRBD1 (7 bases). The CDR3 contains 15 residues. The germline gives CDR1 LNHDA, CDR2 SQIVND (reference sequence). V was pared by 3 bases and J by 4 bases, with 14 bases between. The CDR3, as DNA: TGTGCCAGTAGTATTGGCCAGGGGGGCCCAGATACGCAGTATTTT. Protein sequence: CASSIGQGGPDTQYF.

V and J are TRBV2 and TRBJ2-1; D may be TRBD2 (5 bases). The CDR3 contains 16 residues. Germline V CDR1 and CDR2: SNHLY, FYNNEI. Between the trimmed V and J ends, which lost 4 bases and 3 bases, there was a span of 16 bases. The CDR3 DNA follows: TGTGCCAGCAGTGCCGATAGCGCGAAGTACTACAATGAGCAGTTCTTC. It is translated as CASSADSAKYYNEQFF.

CDR3 DNA: TGTGCCATTGTGGGGGGTTCTAATGAAAAACTGTTTTTT. This translates into CAIVGGSNEKLFF. This chain uses TRBV2 with TRBJ1-4, with D perhaps matching TRBD1 (5 bases). CDR1 and CDR2 (germline): SNHLY, FYNNEI. The CDR3 loop spans 13 amino acids. V was pared by 10 bases and J by 3 bases, with 12 bases between.

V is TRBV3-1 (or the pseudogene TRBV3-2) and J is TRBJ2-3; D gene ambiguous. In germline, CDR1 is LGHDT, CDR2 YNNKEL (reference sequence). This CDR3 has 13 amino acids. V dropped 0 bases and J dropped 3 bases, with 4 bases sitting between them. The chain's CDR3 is CASSQERTDTQYF. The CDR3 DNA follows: TGTGCCAGCAGCCAAGAACGGACAGATACGCAGTATTTT.

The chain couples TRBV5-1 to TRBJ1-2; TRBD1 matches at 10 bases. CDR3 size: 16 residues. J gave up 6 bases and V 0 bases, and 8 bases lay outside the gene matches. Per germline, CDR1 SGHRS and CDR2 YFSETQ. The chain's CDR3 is CASSLAGQGVMDGYTF. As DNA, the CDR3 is TGCGCCAGCAGCTTGGCCGGACAGGGGGTTATGGATGGCTACACCTTC.

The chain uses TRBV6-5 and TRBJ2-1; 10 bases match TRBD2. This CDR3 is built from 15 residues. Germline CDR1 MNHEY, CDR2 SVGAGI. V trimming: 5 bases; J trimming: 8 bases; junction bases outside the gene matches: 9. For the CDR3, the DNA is TGTGCCAGCAGTCCCCTCCGGGGACTAGCGTATGAGCAGTTCTTC. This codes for CASSPLRGLAYEQFF.

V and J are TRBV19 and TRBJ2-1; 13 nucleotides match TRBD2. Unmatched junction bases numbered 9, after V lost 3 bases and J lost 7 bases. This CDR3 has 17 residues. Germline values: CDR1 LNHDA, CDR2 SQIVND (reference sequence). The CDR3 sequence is CASSIRGLAGERNEQFF. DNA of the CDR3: TGTGCCAGTAGTATTAGAGGACTAGCGGGAGAGAGGAATGAGCAGTTCTTC. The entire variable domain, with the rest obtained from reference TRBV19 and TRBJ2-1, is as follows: DGGITQSPKYLFRKEGQNVTLSCEQNLNHDAMYWYRQDPGQGLRLIYYSQIVNDFQKGDIAEGYSVSREKKESFPLTVTSAQKNPTAFYLCASSIRGLAGERNEQFFGPGTRLTVL.